The clone carrying this T cell receptor beta chain appeared a few times. This entry is derived from a study of cytomegalovirus exposure and HLA in healthy donors. Germline V CDR1 and CDR2: SEHNR, FQNEAQ (reference sequence). The CDR3 runs 13 residues. Deletions cut 0 bases from V and 6 bases from J, with 8 bases between. Vbeta (60) and Jbeta (13) primers were used in the PCR. Using immunoSEQ multiplex PCR, the repertoire was profiled, and TCRdb retains in-frame clones only, with some absent. The repertoire includes about 140,000 clones, over 60% of them detected once, and about 3.4% sits in the top ten.

This TCR derives from a male donor in good health and CMV-seronegative. The sequenced sample was PBMCs. The genes are TRBV7-9 and TRBJ1-1, with D perhaps matching TRBD1 (6 bases). The CDR3 region has the DNA TGTGCCAGCAGCTTAGCGAGACAGGCTGAAGCTTTCTTT. This translates into CASSLARQAEAFF.